One and the same sample provided the 16 T cell receptor beta chains below, sequenced in a study of blood T cell repertoires in COVID-19. The data were produced by immunoSEQ multiplex PCR, yet TCRdb's version contains in-frame clones alone and is incomplete. Counted here are more than 200,000 clones, roughly 80% occurring once; the ten biggest clones make up 4.2%. Sequencing was carried out using peripheral blood. These receptors all stem from a man in his sixties with acute or convalescent COVID-19.

This chain links TRBV9 with TRBJ1-3, with D possibly matching TRBD1 (6 bases). The CDR3 totals 16 residues. Trimming pared 3 bases from V and 2 bases from J, leaving 15 bases between. Germline loops: CDR1 SGDLS, CDR2 YYNGEE. The CDR3 DNA reads TGTGCCAGCAGCGAAACACCCGGGACAACTGGAAACACCATATATTTT. It encodes CASSETPGTTGNTIYF.

The chain links TRBV19 to TRBJ1-5; a weak D match, TRBD1 (5 bases). This CDR3 spans 13 amino acids. V lost 5 bases and J lost 4, with 9 bases in between. The germline V gene has CDR1 LNHDA and CDR2 SQIVND (reference sequence). The CDR3 is CASSRGQNQPQHF. CDR3 coding DNA: TGTGCCAGTAGTCGAGGACAAAATCAGCCCCAGCATTTT.

The chain links TRBV25-1 to TRBJ2-7; perhaps TRBD2 as D (5 bases). The V end lost 1 base, the J end lost 1 base, and 8 bases lay between the germline ends. The CDR3 spans 14 residues. CDR1 MGHDK and CDR2 SYGVNS come from the germline V gene. CDR3 DNA: TGTGCCAGCAGTGAATTGGGAGAATCCTACGAGCAGTACTTC. Amino acids: CASSELGESYEQYF.

Comments on this clone: The same CDR3 can be traced to other DNA sequences in this sample. The rearrangement uses TRBV27 and TRBJ1-5, with D possibly matching TRBD1 (5 bases). V lost 0 bases and J 2 bases, leaving 8 bases between the germline ends. Germline assignment: CDR1 MNHEY and CDR2 SMNVEV (reference sequence). CDR3 length: 15 residues. CDR3 region: CASSLSQGGNQPQHF. CDR3 sequence (DNA): TGTGCCAGCAGTTTATCCCAGGGTGGCAATCAGCCCCAGCATTTT.

This clone has a single count. The J gene is TRBJ1-1, the V gene TRBV7-9; 8 nucleotides match TRBD1. Trimming at V came to 2 bases and at J to 2 bases, leaving 4 bases not matched to a gene. The V gene's germline CDR1 is SEHNR and CDR2 FQNEAQ (reference sequence). CDR3 length: 15 amino acids. CDR3 amino acids: CASSLQGAGNTEAFF. CDR3 nucleotide sequence: TGTGCCAGCAGCTTACAGGGGGCTGGAAACACTGAAGCTTTCTTT.

The chain recombines TRBV3-1 (or the pseudogene TRBV3-2) with TRBJ1-3; D possibly corresponds to TRBD1 (5 bases). Trimming removed 1 base at V and 0 bases at J, with 13 bases between. CDR3 length: 17 amino acids. The germline CDR1 and CDR2 sequences are LGHDT and YNNKEL (reference sequence). Written as DNA, the CDR3 is TGTGCCAGCAGCCAAGGTGGCCATGGGGCCTCTGGAAACACCATATATTTT. Translated, it gives CASSQGGHGASGNTIYF.

This clone showed up just a few times. The rearrangement uses TRBV7-9 and TRBJ1-2; no clear D gene. Trimming took off 5 bases at V and 7 bases at J, with 11 bases between the two ends. The germline V gene has CDR1 SEHNR and CDR2 FQNEAQ (reference sequence). The CDR3 runs 12 residues. CDR3 coding DNA: TGTGCCAGCAGCCCCCGAGTCGGTGGCTACACCTTC. Translating it yields CASSPRVGGYTF.

DNA of the CDR3: TGTGCCTGGAGTGCGGGGGGGCATGAGGAGACCCAGTACTTC. It translates to CAWSAGGHEETQYF. This rearrangement joins TRBV30 to TRBJ2-5, with 8 nucleotides matching TRBD2. The germline V gene has CDR1 GTSNPN and CDR2 SVGIG (reference sequence). Germline trimming cut 1 base from V and 5 bases from J; bases unmatched to any gene: 6. The CDR3 runs to 14 residues.

The chain employs TRBV5-1 and TRBJ2-2; 7 bases match TRBD1. Trimming at V came to 4 bases and at J to 5 bases, leaving 11 bases not matched to a gene. CDR3 length: 16 residues. Germline V gene lookup returns CDR1 SGHRS and CDR2 YFSETQ. Here the CDR3 DNA reads TGCGCCAGCAGCCACCGTGGACAGGTGCGGACCGGGGAGCTGTTTTTT. This encodes CASSHRGQVRTGELFF.

This chain uses TRBV10-1 with TRBJ2-7, with 9 bases matching TRBD1. Losses at the gene ends were 6 bases for V and 0 bases for J; bases not matched to a gene: 12. The CDR3 has 17 amino acids. Germline V lookup: CDR1 WNHNN, CDR2 SYGVQD (reference sequence). DNA of the CDR3: TGCGCCAGCAGGGACTCTACAGGGGGCGAGGGCTCCTACGAGCAGTACTTC. Residues: CASRDSTGGEGSYEQYF.

The gene calls are TRBV5-1 and TRBJ2-7, with TRBD1 matching 9 bases. The CDR3 consists of 16 residues. Germline CDR1 SGHRS, CDR2 YFSETQ. J was trimmed by 3 bases and V by 5 bases; bases with no gene match: 12. As DNA, the CDR3 is TGCGCCAGCAGTTTACCAGTTCGGGACAGGGACTACGAGCAGTACTTC. Encoded protein: CASSLPVRDRDYEQYF.

This chain joins TRBV12-3 or TRBV12-4 and TRBJ1-1; D perhaps matches TRBD1 (6 bases). V lost 6 bases, J lost 3 bases, and 11 bases lay in between. This CDR3 region has 13 residues. The CDR3 region is CASSKGQYTEAFF. The CDR3 nucleotides are TGTGCCAGCAGCAAAGGACAGTACACTGAAGCTTTCTTT.

The V call is TRBV6-5, the J call TRBJ1-2; perhaps TRBD1 as D (6 bases). This CDR3 comprises 15 residues. V was shortened by 6 bases and J by 4 bases, with 18 bases between the two germline ends. The germline V gene has CDR1 MNHEY and CDR2 SVGAGI. The CDR3 bases are TGTGCCAGCAGCCGAGGTGGGGAGGGGGTCTATGGCTACACCTTC. Its protein is CASSRGGEGVYGYTF.

This chain links TRBV7-2 with TRBJ2-7; D remains ambiguous. Trimming took 0 bases from V and 0 from J, leaving 6 bases between them. The CDR3 sequence is 14 residues long. The V gene's germline CDR1 is SGHTA and CDR2 FQGNSA. CDR3: CASSLAASSYEQYF. CDR3 nucleotide sequence: TGTGCCAGCAGCTTAGCTGCGAGCTCCTACGAGCAGTACTTC. Full variable domain (rest looked up from reference TRBV7-2 and TRBJ2-7): GAGVSQSPSNKVTEKGKDVELRCDPISGHTALYWYRQSLGQGLEFLIYFQGNSAPDKSGLPSDRFSAERTGGSVSTLTIQRTQQEDSAVYLCASSLAASSYEQYFGPGTRLTVT.

This clone turned up a few times. The J gene is TRBJ1-1, the V gene TRBV6-1; D is unclear. Germline assignment: CDR1 MNHNS and CDR2 SASEGT. Trimming cost V 1 base and J 4 bases, with 10 bases left between them. The CDR3 is made up of 14 amino acids. The CDR3 sequence: CASSEVGGSTEAFF. The CDR3 coding sequence is TGTGCCAGCAGTGAAGTCGGAGGCAGCACTGAAGCTTTCTTT.

This clone was recorded only once. The chain has TRBV19 and TRBJ1-2; no reliable D call. Germline V gene sequence: CDR1 LNHDA, CDR2 SQIVND (reference sequence). This CDR3 is built from 12 residues. With 6 bases removed from V and 6 bases from J, the gap between germline ends came to 11 bases. Here the CDR3 reads CASSLRLNGYTF. CDR3 DNA sequence: TGTGCCAGTAGCCTGCGACTCAATGGCTACACCTTC.